This paragraph reports one TCR beta chain. Trimming shortened V by 7 bases and J by 5 bases, and 13 bases separated the two germline ends. Germline assignment: CDR1 LNHDA and CDR2 SQIVND (reference sequence). The CDR3 contains 13 residues. Methods used by the authors: Nucleated cell counts were estimated from reference gene primer amplification. Data came from immunoSEQ multiplex PCR; TCRdb stores just in-frame clones and leaves some out. V and J calls and clone size come straight from that table; D and trimming were deduced from the DNA. The sample lists 25,000 to 35,000 clones; around 90% were seen once. The sample is drawn from a study of blood T cell repertoires in COVID-19. Background on the study: Sites across the United States, Italy and Spain contributed samples from acute and convalescent COVID-19. In each case, the material was cDNA or gDNA derived from T cells, B-cell-depleted T cells, or PBMCs.

The chain employs TRBV19 and TRBJ2-3; D call uncertain. Sequenced: peripheral blood. The sequence derives from a man aged 65 to 79 with active or convalescent COVID-19. The CDR3 DNA sequence: TGTGCCAGTAAGAGCTCCCGCGAAGATACGCAGTATTTT. Translation gives CASKSSREDTQYF.